These T cell receptor beta chains were read from a single sample in a study of cytomegalovirus exposure and HLA in healthy donors. The assay was immunoSEQ multiplex PCR, and TCRdb's table has in-frame clones only and misses some. This table has 100,000 to 120,000 clones, nearly 97% appearing once. The sequencing sample was made of PBMCs. The receptors derive from a woman younger than 35 in good health and CMV-seronegative. The CDR3 runs from the conserved cysteine through the conserved F or W. A D gene is named only where the DNA matches it firmly. A row's size may be missing; if present it is once, few, many or a size class.

d_call	v_call	j_call	clone_size	cdr3_length	cdr3_nt	cdr3_aa
-	TRBV6-1	TRBJ2-7	-	14	TGTGCCAGCAGTGTCGAGACAGGCACCTACGAGCAGTACTTC	CASSVETGTYEQYF
TRBD1	TRBV30	TRBJ1-1	once	15	TGTGCCTGGAGGGACAGGACAGCCCTGAACACTGAAGCTTTCTTT	CAWRDRTALNTEAFF
-	TRBV28	TRBJ2-5	-	13	TGTGCCAGCGTGGACACTTCCGCGGAGACCCAGTACTTC	CASVDTSAETQYF
TRBD1	TRBV5-1	TRBJ2-1	-	19	TGCGCCAGCACCCACCCGGGACAGGGGGCGCAGAGTTGGCACAATGAGCAGTTCTTC	CASTHPGQGAQSWHNEQFF
TRBD1	TRBV7-2	TRBJ2-5	-	15	TGTGCCAGCAGCCAACGAGGGACAGGTCAAGAGACCCAGTACTTC	CASSQRGTGQETQYF
TRBD1	TRBV15	TRBJ1-4	-	16	TGTGCCACCAGCAGCCTCCAGGACAGGGGAGGGGAAAAACTGTTTTTT	CATSSLQDRGGEKLFF
TRBD1	TRBV18	TRBJ2-1	-	14	TGTGCCAGCTCACCACCGGCGGACAGGCGGCAGGGGTTCTTC	CASSPPADRRQGFF
TRBD1	TRBV11-1	TRBJ2-7	-	13	TGTGCCAGCGGAGGACAGGGGAGCTACGAGCAGTACTTC	CASGGQGSYEQYF
TRBD1	TRBV15	TRBJ2-1	-	14	TGTGCCACCAGCACTTACAGGGGGCACAATGAGCAGTTCTTC	CATSTYRGHNEQFF
-	TRBV27	TRBJ1-2	-	14	TGTGCCAGCAGAAATTCCGGTACGGGCTATGGCTACACCTTC	CASRNSGTGYGYTF
TRBD1	TRBV5-6	TRBJ1-2	-	15	TGTGCCAGCAGCTGGGGGACAGGGGGCGCCTATGGCTACACCTTC	CASSWGTGGAYGYTF
-	TRBV9	TRBJ2-5	-	15	TGTGCCAGCAGCGTTGCGAGCGGGTTACAAGAGACCCAGTACTTC	CASSVASGLQETQYF
-	TRBV7-8	TRBJ2-7	-	14	TGTGCCAGCAGCTTCCCGGGGGGCCCCGACGAGCAGTACTTC	CASSFPGGPDEQYF
-	TRBV11-2	TRBJ2-3	-	15	TGTGCCAGCAGCTTATACAACAGGGGCACAGATACGCAGTATTTT	CASSLYNRGTDTQYF
TRBD1	TRBV6-1	TRBJ1-4	-	15	TGTGCCAGCAGTGCGACAGGGAACTCTAATGAAAAACTGTTTTTT	CASSATGNSNEKLFF
TRBD1	TRBV4-1	TRBJ2-3	-	16	TGCGCCAGCAGCCAAGAAGACAGGGGGGGCACAGATACGCAGTATTTT	CASSQEDRGGTDTQYF
-	TRBV9	TRBJ2-7	-	13	TGTGCCAGCAGCCCGGAGGGCTCCTACGAGCAGTACTTC	CASSPEGSYEQYF
-	TRBV6-5	TRBJ2-1	-	13	TGTGCCAGCGGGCGCCGGCCCGGCAATGAGCAGTTCTTC	CASGRRPGNEQFF
TRBD2	TRBV4-2	TRBJ2-2	-	17	TGTGCCAGCAGCCTACTAGCGGGGGGCCTACTAACCGGGGAGCTGTTTTTT	CASSLLAGGLLTGELFF
TRBD2	TRBV5-4	TRBJ2-5	-	14	TGTGCCAGCAGCTTGGGGGTAGCGGGGGAGACCCAGTACTTC	CASSLGVAGETQYF
-	TRBV5-1	TRBJ2-3	-	14	TGCGCCAGCAGCTTGGCCAGACAGGCCGATACGCAGTATTTT	CASSLARQADTQYF
-	TRBV7-9	TRBJ1-1	-	13	TGTGCCAGCAGCCGCACAGGGAACACTGAAGCTTTCTTT	CASSRTGNTEAFF
TRBD1	TRBV19	TRBJ1-2	-	14	TGTGCCAGTACCCTCCCCAGGGGGCGAGGTGGCTACACCTTC	CASTLPRGRGGYTF
-	TRBV6-1	TRBJ2-7	-	13	TGTGCCAGCAGGAACAGGGGACTCTACGAGCAGTACTTC	CASRNRGLYEQYF
-	TRBV28	TRBJ1-2	-	15	TGTGCCAGCAGTTCCCGGGGGGGGCGCGGCTATGGCTACACCTTC	CASSSRGGRGYGYTF
-	TRBV4-1	TRBJ2-3	-	15	TGCGCCAGCAGCCACCGGACCGACTACACAGATACGCAGTATTTT	CASSHRTDYTDTQYF
-	TRBV25-1	TRBJ1-6	once	15	TGTGCCAGCAGTGAGGATAGACTTGAGAATTCACCCCTCCACTTT	CASSEDRLENSPLHF
TRBD1	TRBV29-1	TRBJ2-7	-	13	TGCAGCGTAAGGACAGGGGGGACCTACGAGCAGTACTTC	CSVRTGGTYEQYF
TRBD2	TRBV7-9	TRBJ2-2	-	15	TGTGCCAGCAGCTCCGGGACTAGCTCGGGCGGGGAGCTGTTTTTT	CASSSGTSSGGELFF
TRBD1	TRBV19	TRBJ2-7	-	14	TGTGCCAGTAGTAGGGGGTTACAGGGGGACGAGCAGTACTTC	CASSRGLQGDEQYF
-	TRBV5-1	TRBJ2-1	-	14	TGCGCCAGCCAAAAAACGGGGGGCCACAATGAGCAGTTCTTC	CASQKTGGHNEQFF
-	TRBV19	TRBJ2-7	-	14	TGTGCCAGTAGTATAGGGAACCGTCGGGGAGAGCAGTACTTC	CASSIGNRRGEQYF
TRBD1	TRBV19	TRBJ1-2	-	15	TGTGCCAGTAGGAAGACAGGGGGGGCCCCCTATGGCTACACCTTC	CASRKTGGAPYGYTF
TRBD1	TRBV5-1	TRBJ1-1	once	15	TGCGCCAGCAGCGGAAGACAGGGGTCGGACACTGAAGCTTTCTTT	CASSGRQGSDTEAFF
-	TRBV18	TRBJ1-3	-	16	TGTGCCAGCTCACCGATGGACACACACTCTGGAAACACCATATATTTT	CASSPMDTHSGNTIYF
-	TRBV4-1	TRBJ2-3	-	19	TGCGCCAGCAGCCAAGTCGGGTCGCGGGGACCCGTCGGCACAGATACGCAGTATTTT	CASSQVGSRGPVGTDTQYF
TRBD1	TRBV10-2	TRBJ1-1	-	15	TGCGCCAGCAGAGAAACAGGGGGCTGGGGCACTGAAGCTTTCTTT	CASRETGGWGTEAFF
-	TRBV7-9	TRBJ2-5	-	14	TGTGCCAGCAGCTTTTGGAGTAAACAAGAGACCCAGTACTTC	CASSFWSKQETQYF
TRBD2	TRBV4-1	TRBJ2-3	-	14	TGCGCCAGCAGCCATGGGGGGGTCACAGATACGCAGTATTTT	CASSHGGVTDTQYF
-	TRBV5-1	TRBJ2-7	-	16	TGCGCCAGCAGCCCCCACACCGGAACAGGGTCGTACGAGCAGTACTTC	CASSPHTGTGSYEQYF
TRBD1	TRBV5-1	TRBJ1-1	-	17	TGCGCCAGCAGCTCCGGGACAGGGGTGGCCATGAACACTGAAGCTTTCTTT	CASSSGTGVAMNTEAFF
-	TRBV19	TRBJ2-1	-	15	TGTGCCAGTAGTATTGACAGGGGACTATACAATGAGCAGTTCTTC	CASSIDRGLYNEQFF